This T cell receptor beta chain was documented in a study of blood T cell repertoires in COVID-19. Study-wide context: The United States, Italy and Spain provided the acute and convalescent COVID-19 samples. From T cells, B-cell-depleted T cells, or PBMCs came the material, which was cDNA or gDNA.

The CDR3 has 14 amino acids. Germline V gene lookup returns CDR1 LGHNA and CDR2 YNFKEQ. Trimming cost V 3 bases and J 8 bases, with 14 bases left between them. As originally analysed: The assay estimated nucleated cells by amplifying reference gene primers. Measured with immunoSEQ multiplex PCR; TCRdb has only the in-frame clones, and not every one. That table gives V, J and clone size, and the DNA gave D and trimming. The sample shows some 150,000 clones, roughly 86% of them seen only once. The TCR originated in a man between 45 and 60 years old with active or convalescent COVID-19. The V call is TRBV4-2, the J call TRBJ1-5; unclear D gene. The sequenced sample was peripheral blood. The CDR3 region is CASSHEEGIEPQHF. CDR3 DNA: TGTGCCAGCAGCCACGAAGAGGGAATCGAGCCCCAGCATTTT.